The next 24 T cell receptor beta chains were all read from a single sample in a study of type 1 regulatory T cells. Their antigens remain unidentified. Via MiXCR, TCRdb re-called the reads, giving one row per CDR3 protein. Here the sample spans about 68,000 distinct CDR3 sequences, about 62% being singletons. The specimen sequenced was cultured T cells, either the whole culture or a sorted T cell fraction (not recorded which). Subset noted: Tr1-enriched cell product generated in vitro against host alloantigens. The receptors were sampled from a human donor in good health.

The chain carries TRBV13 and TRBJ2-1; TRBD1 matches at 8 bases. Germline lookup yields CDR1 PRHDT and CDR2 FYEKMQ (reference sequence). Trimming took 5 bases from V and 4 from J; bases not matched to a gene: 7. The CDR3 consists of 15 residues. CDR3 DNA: TGTGCCAGCAGCAAGAGGACAGGGCGGTACAATGAGCAGTTCTTC. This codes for CASSKRTGRYNEQFF.

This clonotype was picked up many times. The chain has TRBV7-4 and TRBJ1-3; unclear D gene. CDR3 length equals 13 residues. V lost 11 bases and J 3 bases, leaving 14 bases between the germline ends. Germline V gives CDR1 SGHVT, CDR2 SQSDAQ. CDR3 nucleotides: TGTGCCCCCCGGCACAGACTTGGAAACACCATATATTTT. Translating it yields CAPRHRLGNTIYF. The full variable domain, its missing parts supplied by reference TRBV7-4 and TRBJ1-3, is GAGVSQSPRYKVAKRGRDVALRCDSISGHVTLYWYRQTLGQGSEVLTYSQSDAQRDKSGRPSGRFSAERPERSVSTLKIQRTEQGDSAVYLCAPRHRLGNTIYFGEGSWLTVV.

The DNA of the CDR3 is TGTGCCAGCAGCCCAGGGACTAGCGGGAGATTCTCCTACGAGCAGTACTTC. Translating gives CASSPGTSGRFSYEQYF. The chain joins TRBV6-2 or TRBV6-3 to TRBJ2-7, with TRBD2 identical over 14 bases. Losses at the gene ends were 6 bases for V and 0 bases for J; bases not matched to a gene: 7. CDR1 MNHEY and CDR2 SVGEGT come from the germline V gene. CDR3 size: 17 residues.

CDR3 nucleotides: TGCGCCAGCAGCTGGGGGACTAGCGGGAGAGAGCAGTACTTC. Protein product: CASSWGTSGREQYF. The chain combines TRBV5-1 with TRBJ2-7, with TRBD2 matching 14 bases. The ends lost 3 bases at V and 7 bases at J; junction bases unmatched: 3. Germline CDR1 SGHRS, CDR2 YFSETQ. This CDR3 comprises 14 residues.

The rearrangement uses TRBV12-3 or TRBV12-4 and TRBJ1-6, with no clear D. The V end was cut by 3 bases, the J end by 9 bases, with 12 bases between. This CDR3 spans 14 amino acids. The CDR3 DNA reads TGTGCCAGCAGTTTGCTGCATTCGGGTTCACCCCTCCACTTT. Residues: CASSLLHSGSPLHF.

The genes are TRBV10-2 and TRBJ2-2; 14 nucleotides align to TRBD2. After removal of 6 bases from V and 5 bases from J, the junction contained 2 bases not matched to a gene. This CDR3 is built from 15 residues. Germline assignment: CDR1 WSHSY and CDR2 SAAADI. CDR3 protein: CASRGLAGGTGELFF. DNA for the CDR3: TGCGCCAGCAGAGGACTAGCGGGAGGTACCGGGGAGCTGTTTTTT.

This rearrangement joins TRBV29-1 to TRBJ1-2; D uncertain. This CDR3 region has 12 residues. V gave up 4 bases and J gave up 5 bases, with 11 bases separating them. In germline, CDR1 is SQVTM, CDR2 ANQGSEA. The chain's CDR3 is CSVGRTAYGYTF. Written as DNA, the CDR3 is TGCAGCGTTGGAAGGACCGCGTATGGCTACACCTTC.

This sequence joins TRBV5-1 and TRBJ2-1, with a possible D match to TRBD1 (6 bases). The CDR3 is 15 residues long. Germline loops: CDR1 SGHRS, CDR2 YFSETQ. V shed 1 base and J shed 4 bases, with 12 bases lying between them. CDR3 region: CASSLSGTSYNEQFF. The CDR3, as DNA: TGCGCCAGCAGCTTGTCCGGGACAAGTTACAATGAGCAGTTCTTC.

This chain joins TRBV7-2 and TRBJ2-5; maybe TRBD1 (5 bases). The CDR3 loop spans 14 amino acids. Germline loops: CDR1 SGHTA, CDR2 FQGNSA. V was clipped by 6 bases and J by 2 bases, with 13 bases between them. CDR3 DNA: TGTGCCAGCAGATTTCAGAAGGGGCAAGAGACCCAGTACTTC. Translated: CASRFQKGQETQYF.

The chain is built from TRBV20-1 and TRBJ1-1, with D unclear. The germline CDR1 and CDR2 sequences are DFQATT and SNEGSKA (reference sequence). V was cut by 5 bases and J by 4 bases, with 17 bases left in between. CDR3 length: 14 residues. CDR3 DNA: TGCAGTGCTGCAGCCCTAGCCCGTTTCACTGAAGCTTTCTTT. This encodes CSAAALARFTEAFF.

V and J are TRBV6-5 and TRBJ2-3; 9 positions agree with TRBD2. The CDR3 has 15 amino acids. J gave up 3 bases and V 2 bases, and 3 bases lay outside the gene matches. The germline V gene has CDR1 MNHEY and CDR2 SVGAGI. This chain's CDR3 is CASSYGGRGTDTQYF. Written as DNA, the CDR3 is TGTGCCAGCAGTTACGGCGGGAGGGGGACAGATACGCAGTATTTT.

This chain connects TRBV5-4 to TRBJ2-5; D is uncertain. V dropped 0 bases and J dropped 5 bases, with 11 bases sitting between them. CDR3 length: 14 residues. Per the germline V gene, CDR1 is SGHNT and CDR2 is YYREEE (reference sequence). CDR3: CASSLGLAMETQYF. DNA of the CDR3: TGTGCCAGCAGCTTGGGGTTAGCCATGGAGACCCAGTACTTC.

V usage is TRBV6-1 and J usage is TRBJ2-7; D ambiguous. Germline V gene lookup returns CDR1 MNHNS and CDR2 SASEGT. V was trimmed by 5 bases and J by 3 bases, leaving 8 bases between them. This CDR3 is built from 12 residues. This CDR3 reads CASSPLGYEQYF. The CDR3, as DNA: TGTGCCAGCAGTCCCCTAGGCTACGAGCAGTACTTC.

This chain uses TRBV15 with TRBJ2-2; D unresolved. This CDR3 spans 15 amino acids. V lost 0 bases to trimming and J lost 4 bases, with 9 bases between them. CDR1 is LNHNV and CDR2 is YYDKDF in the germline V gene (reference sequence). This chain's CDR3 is CATSRDLASTGELFF. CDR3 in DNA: TGTGCCACCAGCAGAGATTTGGCCTCCACCGGGGAGCTGTTTTTT.

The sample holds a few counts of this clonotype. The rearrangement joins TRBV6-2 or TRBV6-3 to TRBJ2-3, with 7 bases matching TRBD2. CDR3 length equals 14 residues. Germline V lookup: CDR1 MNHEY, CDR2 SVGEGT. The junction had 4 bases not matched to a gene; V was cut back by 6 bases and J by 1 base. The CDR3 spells CASRRTRGTDTQYF. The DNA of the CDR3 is TGTGCCAGCAGGAGGACTAGGGGCACAGATACGCAGTATTTT.

The CDR3 here is CASSQVEHGYTF. The CDR3 DNA is TGTGCCAGCAGCCAAGTTGAGCATGGCTACACCTTC. The chain is built from TRBV3-1 and TRBJ1-2; no clear D gene. V shed 1 base and J shed 6 bases, with 6 bases lying between them. Germline V CDR1 and CDR2: LGHDT, YNNKEL (reference sequence). This CDR3 is built from 12 residues.

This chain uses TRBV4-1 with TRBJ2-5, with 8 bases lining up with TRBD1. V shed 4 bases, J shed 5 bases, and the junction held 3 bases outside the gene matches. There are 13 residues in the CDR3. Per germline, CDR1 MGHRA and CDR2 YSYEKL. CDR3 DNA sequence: TGCGCCAGCAGCCCTAGGACAGGGGAGACCCAGTACTTC. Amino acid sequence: CASSPRTGETQYF.

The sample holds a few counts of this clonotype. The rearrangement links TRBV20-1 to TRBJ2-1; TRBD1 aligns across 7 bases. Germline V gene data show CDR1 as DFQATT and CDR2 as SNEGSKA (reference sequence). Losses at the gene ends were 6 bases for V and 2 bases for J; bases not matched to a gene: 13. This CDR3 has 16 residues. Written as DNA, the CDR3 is TGCAGTGCAACCGGGACAGTCGGGGTTGCCTACAATGAGCAGTTCTTC. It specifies CSATGTVGVAYNEQFF.

CDR3 nucleotides: TGTGCCAGCAGGCTGAGCGGGAGGTTCGACGAGCAGTACTTC. Protein sequence: CASRLSGRFDEQYF. This chain uses TRBV27 with TRBJ2-7, with 9 bases fitting TRBD2. The CDR3 contains 14 residues. The trim removed 6 bases at V and 5 bases at J, leaving 8 bases unmatched. Germline V gives CDR1 MNHEY, CDR2 SMNVEV (reference sequence).

The CDR3 bases are TGTGCCAGCATCCCAGGGGGACGCACAGATACGCAGTATTTT. Protein sequence: CASIPGGRTDTQYF. The chain recombines TRBV12-3 or TRBV12-4 with TRBJ2-3; 7 nucleotides match TRBD1. V was clipped by 7 bases and J by 1 base; unmatched bases: 5. This CDR3 region has 14 residues.

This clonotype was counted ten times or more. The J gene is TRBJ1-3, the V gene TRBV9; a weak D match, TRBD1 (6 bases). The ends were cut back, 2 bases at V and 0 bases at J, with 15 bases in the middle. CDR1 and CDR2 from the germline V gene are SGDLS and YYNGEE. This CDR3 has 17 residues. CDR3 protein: CASSVYRDPSSGNTIYF. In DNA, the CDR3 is TGTGCCAGCAGCGTGTACAGGGACCCGAGCTCTGGAAACACCATATATTTT.

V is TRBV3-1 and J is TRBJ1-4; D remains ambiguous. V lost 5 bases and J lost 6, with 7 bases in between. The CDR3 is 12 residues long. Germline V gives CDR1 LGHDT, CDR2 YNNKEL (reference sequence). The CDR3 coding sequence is TGTGCCAGCAGCTCCGGCGATGAAAAACTGTTTTTT. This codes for CASSSGDEKLFF. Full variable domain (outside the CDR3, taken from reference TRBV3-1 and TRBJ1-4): DTAVSQTPKYLVTQMGNDKSIKCEQNLGHDTMYWYKQDSKKFLKIMFSYNNKELIINETVPNRFSPKSPDKAHLNLHINSLELGDSAVYFCASSSGDEKLFFGSGTQLSVL.

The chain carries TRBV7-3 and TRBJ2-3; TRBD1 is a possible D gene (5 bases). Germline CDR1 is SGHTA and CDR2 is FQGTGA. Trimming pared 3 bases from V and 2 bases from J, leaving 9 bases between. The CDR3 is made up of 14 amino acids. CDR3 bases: TGTGCCAGCAGCTTTCAGGGTCTCACAGATACGCAGTATTTT. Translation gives CASSFQGLTDTQYF.

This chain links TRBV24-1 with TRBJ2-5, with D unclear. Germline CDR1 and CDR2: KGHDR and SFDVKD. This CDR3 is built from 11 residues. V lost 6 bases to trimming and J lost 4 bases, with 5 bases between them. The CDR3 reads CATSSLETQYF. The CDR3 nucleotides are TGTGCCACCAGTTCACTAGAGACCCAGTACTTC.